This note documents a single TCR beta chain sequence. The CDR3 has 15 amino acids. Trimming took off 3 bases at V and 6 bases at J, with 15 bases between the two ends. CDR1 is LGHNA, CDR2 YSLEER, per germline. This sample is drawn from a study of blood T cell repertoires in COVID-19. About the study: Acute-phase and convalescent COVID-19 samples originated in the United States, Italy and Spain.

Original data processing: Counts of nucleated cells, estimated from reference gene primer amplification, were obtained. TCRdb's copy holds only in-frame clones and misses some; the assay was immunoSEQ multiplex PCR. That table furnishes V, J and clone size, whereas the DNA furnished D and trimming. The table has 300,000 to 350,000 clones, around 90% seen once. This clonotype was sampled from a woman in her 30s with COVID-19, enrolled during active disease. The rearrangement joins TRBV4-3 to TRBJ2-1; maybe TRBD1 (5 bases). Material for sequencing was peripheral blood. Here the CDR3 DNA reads TGCGCCAGCAGCCAGAGGCAGGGCATAGGCAATGAGCAGTTCTTC. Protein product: CASSQRQGIGNEQFF.